These T cell receptor beta chains were read from a single sample in a study of molecular identifiers for immune sequencing clone quantification. MiXCR was run by TCRdb on the PCR reads, yielding one entry per CDR3 protein. The sample yields 40,000 or so distinct CDR3 sequences, roughly a fifth seen once. Sequencing was done on a sample of naive CD8+ T cells from blood, with Jurkat cell RNA spiked in. The receptor source for this set is a human donor in good health. Some libraries in this study had Jurkat cell RNA spiked in. Both conserved end residues are part of each CDR3. Each record gives: V gene, clone size, J gene, CDR3 length, D gene, CDR3 protein, CDR3 DNA. The D gene is left open where the match is weak. Clone size, where shown, is once, few, many, or a class for clones that have expanded.

v_gene: TRBV2; abundance: many; j_gene: TRBJ2-1; len: 14; d_gene: .; CDR3aa: CASMRDYSYNEQFF; CDR3nt: TGTGCCAGCATGAGGGATTACTCCTACAATGAGCAGTTCTTC
v_gene: TRBV3-1; abundance: .; j_gene: TRBJ2-3; len: 15; d_gene: .; CDR3aa: CASSDSAGVSDTQYF; CDR3nt: TGTGCCAGCAGCGATAGCGCCGGGGTATCAGATACGCAGTATTTT
v_gene: TRBV10-2; abundance: many; j_gene: TRBJ1-2; len: 14; d_gene: .; CDR3aa: CASSRGMDDYGYTF; CDR3nt: TGCGCCAGCAGTCGGGGTATGGACGACTATGGCTACACCTTC
v_gene: TRBV12-3/TRBV12-4; abundance: many; j_gene: TRBJ1-5; len: 14; d_gene: .; CDR3aa: CASSHVGGNQPQHF; CDR3nt: TGTGCCAGCAGCCACGTCGGGGGCAATCAGCCCCAGCATTTT
v_gene: TRBV2; abundance: many; j_gene: TRBJ2-7; len: 10; d_gene: .; CDR3aa: CASREYEQYF; CDR3nt: TGTGCCAGCCGGGAATACGAGCAGTACTTC
v_gene: TRBV3-1; abundance: many; j_gene: TRBJ2-3; len: 16; d_gene: TRBD2; CDR3aa: CASRKSSGRGTDTQYF; CDR3nt: TGTGCCAGCAGGAAATCTAGCGGGAGAGGCACAGATACGCAGTATTTT
v_gene: TRBV12-3/TRBV12-4; abundance: .; j_gene: TRBJ2-7; len: 11; d_gene: .; CDR3aa: CASRRGDEQYF; CDR3nt: TGTGCCAGCAGGAGGGGGGACGAGCAGTACTTC
v_gene: TRBV7-9; abundance: many; j_gene: TRBJ2-5; len: 14; d_gene: .; CDR3aa: CASSLVPNQETQYF; CDR3nt: TGTGCCAGCAGCTTAGTTCCCAACCAAGAGACCCAGTACTTC
v_gene: TRBV3-1; abundance: many; j_gene: TRBJ2-3; len: 13; d_gene: .; CDR3aa: CASSQVGTDTQYF; CDR3nt: TGTGCCAGCAGCCAAGTCGGCACAGATACGCAGTATTTT
v_gene: TRBV7-4; abundance: few; j_gene: TRBJ2-5; len: 14; d_gene: TRBD1; CDR3aa: CASSSGTGKDTQYF; CDR3nt: TGTGCCAGCAGCTCCGGGACAGGGAAAGACACCCAGTACTTT
v_gene: TRBV6-5; abundance: many; j_gene: TRBJ2-3; len: 12; d_gene: .; CDR3aa: CASSYSRDTQYF; CDR3nt: TGTGCCAGCAGCTACTCCCGAGATACGCAGTATTTT
v_gene: TRBV19; abundance: few; j_gene: TRBJ2-5; len: 17; d_gene: .; CDR3aa: CASSKEGAAYFQETQYF; CDR3nt: TGTGCCAGTAGTAAGGAGGGGGCAGCATACTTCCAAGAGACCCAGTACTTC
v_gene: TRBV24-1; abundance: many; j_gene: TRBJ2-1; len: 14; d_gene: TRBD1; CDR3aa: CATSQGTGGNEQFF; CDR3nt: TGTGCCACCAGTCAGGGGACAGGGGGCAATGAGCAGTTCTTC
v_gene: TRBV13; abundance: many; j_gene: TRBJ2-3; len: 16; d_gene: TRBD2; CDR3aa: CASSQPTSGGSDTQYF; CDR3nt: TGTGCCAGCAGCCAACCCACTAGCGGGGGTTCAGATACGCAGTATTTT
v_gene: TRBV20-1; abundance: many; j_gene: TRBJ2-7; len: 14; d_gene: TRBD1; CDR3aa: CSALGTGWSYEQYF; CDR3nt: TGCAGTGCATTAGGGACAGGGTGGTCCTACGAGCAGTACTTC
v_gene: TRBV4-1; abundance: .; j_gene: TRBJ1-2; len: 17; d_gene: TRBD1; CDR3aa: CASSQGGRTGADYGYTF; CDR3nt: TGCGCCAGTAGCCAAGGAGGGCGAACAGGGGCCGACTATGGCTACACCTTC
v_gene: TRBV28; abundance: medium-sized; j_gene: TRBJ1-5; len: 11; d_gene: .; CDR3aa: CASSYGQPQHF; CDR3nt: TGTGCCAGCAGTTACGGTCAGCCCCAGCATTTT
v_gene: TRBV3-1; abundance: many; j_gene: TRBJ1-2; len: 14; d_gene: .; CDR3aa: CASSQDPDPYGYTF; CDR3nt: TGTGCCAGCAGCCAAGACCCGGACCCCTATGGCTACACCTTC
v_gene: TRBV27; abundance: many; j_gene: TRBJ2-7; len: 12; d_gene: TRBD2; CDR3aa: CASWTSGREQYF; CDR3nt: TGTGCCAGCTGGACTAGCGGGAGAGAGCAGTACTTC
v_gene: TRBV20-1; abundance: .; j_gene: TRBJ2-7; len: 12; d_gene: TRBD2; CDR3aa: CSAREGSYEQYF; CDR3nt: TGCAGTGCCCGGGAGGGTTCCTACGAGCAGTACTTC
v_gene: TRBV7-9; abundance: many; j_gene: TRBJ1-1; len: 13; d_gene: .; CDR3aa: CASSSHENTEAFF; CDR3nt: TGTGCCAGCAGCTCGCATGAGAACACTGAAGCTTTCTTT
v_gene: TRBV5-6; abundance: many; j_gene: TRBJ2-3; len: 16; d_gene: TRBD2; CDR3aa: CASSLVLAGATDTQYF; CDR3nt: TGTGCCAGCAGCTTGGTTCTAGCGGGGGCCACAGATACGCAGTATTTT
v_gene: TRBV10-2; abundance: many; j_gene: TRBJ2-2; len: 13; d_gene: .; CDR3aa: CASSEKLTGELFF; CDR3nt: TGCGCCAGCAGTGAGAAGCTAACCGGGGAGCTGTTTTTT
v_gene: TRBV12-3/TRBV12-4; abundance: many; j_gene: TRBJ2-1; len: 13; d_gene: .; CDR3aa: CASSRQEDNEQFF; CDR3nt: TGTGCCAGCAGTAGACAGGAGGACAATGAGCAGTTCTTC
v_gene: TRBV7-9; abundance: .; j_gene: TRBJ1-2; len: 17; d_gene: .; CDR3aa: CASSLPNGPERSYGYTF; CDR3nt: TGTGCCAGCAGCTTACCAAACGGGCCAGAACGATCCTATGGCTACACCTTC
v_gene: TRBV2; abundance: many; j_gene: TRBJ2-5; len: 13; d_gene: .; CDR3aa: CASSDGLAETQYF; CDR3nt: TGTGCCAGCAGTGATGGGTTAGCGGAGACCCAGTACTTC
v_gene: TRBV7-6; abundance: many; j_gene: TRBJ2-6; len: 19; d_gene: .; CDR3aa: CASSLASRAGLSGANVLTF; CDR3nt: TGTGCCAGCAGCTTAGCTTCACGGGCCGGTCTATCTGGGGCCAACGTCCTGACTTTC
v_gene: TRBV7-9; abundance: many; j_gene: TRBJ1-1; len: 13; d_gene: .; CDR3aa: CASSPGGLPEAFF; CDR3nt: TGTGCCAGCAGCCCCGGCGGTCTTCCTGAAGCTTTCTTT
v_gene: TRBV28; abundance: many; j_gene: TRBJ2-5; len: 20; d_gene: TRBD1; CDR3aa: CASSQQPRPRQGEVGETQYF; CDR3nt: TGTGCCAGCAGCCAGCAGCCTCGCCCCCGACAGGGGGAGGTCGGAGAGACCCAGTACTTC
v_gene: TRBV19; abundance: many; j_gene: TRBJ2-6; len: 13; d_gene: .; CDR3aa: CASTISGDNVLTF; CDR3nt: TGTGCCAGTACCATCTCTGGGGACAACGTCCTGACTTTC
v_gene: TRBV14; abundance: many; j_gene: TRBJ2-3; len: 14; d_gene: .; CDR3aa: CASRPGASTDTQYF; CDR3nt: TGTGCCAGCAGGCCCGGGGCTAGCACAGATACGCAGTATTTT
v_gene: TRBV29-1; abundance: many; j_gene: TRBJ2-1; len: 16; d_gene: .; CDR3aa: CSVEDPGVNSYNEQFF; CDR3nt: TGCAGCGTTGAAGATCCGGGGGTGAACTCCTACAATGAGCAGTTCTTC
v_gene: TRBV7-9; abundance: many; j_gene: TRBJ2-1; len: 12; d_gene: .; CDR3aa: CASMTRYNEQFF; CDR3nt: TGTGCCAGCATGACTAGATACAATGAGCAGTTCTTC
v_gene: TRBV5-1; abundance: many; j_gene: TRBJ2-3; len: 17; d_gene: .; CDR3aa: CASNLLGEGLYTDTQYF; CDR3nt: TGCGCCAGCAACCTCCTGGGAGAGGGACTCTACACAGATACGCAGTATTTT
v_gene: TRBV28; abundance: many; j_gene: TRBJ2-3; len: 15; d_gene: .; CDR3aa: CASSLWGDRTDTQYF; CDR3nt: TGTGCCAGCAGTTTATGGGGAGATAGGACAGATACGCAGTATTTT
v_gene: TRBV30; abundance: many; j_gene: TRBJ2-1; len: 12; d_gene: .; CDR3aa: CAWSVSDNEQFF; CDR3nt: TGTGCCTGGAGTGTATCAGACAATGAGCAGTTCTTC
v_gene: TRBV29-1; abundance: many; j_gene: TRBJ1-2; len: 12; d_gene: .; CDR3aa: CSVELSNYGYTF; CDR3nt: TGCAGCGTTGAACTGTCTAACTATGGCTACACCTTC
v_gene: TRBV29-1; abundance: once; j_gene: TRBJ2-6; len: 17; d_gene: TRBD1; CDR3aa: CSVARDSSISGANVLTF; CDR3nt: TGCAGCGTTGCCCGGGACAGTTCAATCTCTGGGGCCAACGTCCTGACTTTC
v_gene: TRBV6-1; abundance: many; j_gene: TRBJ2-2; len: 14; d_gene: .; CDR3aa: CASTDNMGTGELFF; CDR3nt: TGTGCCAGCACGGATAATATGGGCACCGGGGAGCTGTTTTTT
v_gene: TRBV7-2; abundance: many; j_gene: TRBJ2-7; len: 15; d_gene: TRBD2; CDR3aa: CASSFGGGRASEQYF; CDR3nt: TGTGCCAGCAGCTTCGGGGGGGGGCGCGCGTCCGAGCAGTACTTC
v_gene: TRBV7-9; abundance: many; j_gene: TRBJ2-7; len: 14; d_gene: .; CDR3aa: CASSLGRVPYEQYF; CDR3nt: TGTGCCAGCAGCCTAGGGCGGGTGCCCTACGAGCAGTACTTC
v_gene: TRBV10-3; abundance: many; j_gene: TRBJ2-4; len: 13; d_gene: TRBD1; CDR3aa: CAINPDRGDIQYF; CDR3nt: TGTGCCATCAACCCGGACAGGGGTGACATTCAGTACTTC
v_gene: TRBV29-1; abundance: .; j_gene: TRBJ2-2; len: 12; d_gene: .; CDR3aa: CSVVPNTGELFF; CDR3nt: TGCAGCGTGGTTCCCAACACCGGGGAGCTGTTTTTT
v_gene: TRBV13; abundance: .; j_gene: TRBJ1-1; len: 13; d_gene: .; CDR3aa: CASSSTTGSEAFF; CDR3nt: TGTGCCAGCAGCTCCACGACGGGGTCTGAAGCTTTCTTT
v_gene: TRBV7-2; abundance: many; j_gene: TRBJ2-7; len: 18; d_gene: TRBD1; CDR3aa: CASSLPWGQTLSSYEQYF; CDR3nt: TGTGCCAGCAGCTTGCCCTGGGGACAGACCTTAAGCTCCTACGAGCAGTACTTC
v_gene: TRBV6-1; abundance: many; j_gene: TRBJ1-5; len: 15; d_gene: .; CDR3aa: CASREGPTDNQPQHF; CDR3nt: TGTGCCAGCAGGGAAGGACCGACCGACAATCAGCCCCAGCATTTT
v_gene: TRBV7-6; abundance: .; j_gene: TRBJ1-3; len: 14; d_gene: .; CDR3aa: CTSSPIYSGNTIYF; CDR3nt: TGTACCAGCAGCCCTATATACTCTGGAAACACCATATATTTT
v_gene: TRBV20-1; abundance: many; j_gene: TRBJ2-1; len: 17; d_gene: TRBD2; CDR3aa: CSASGPSGGDAYNEQFF; CDR3nt: TGCAGTGCTAGTGGGCCTAGCGGGGGGGATGCCTACAATGAGCAGTTCTTC
v_gene: TRBV7-9; abundance: .; j_gene: TRBJ2-5; len: 16; d_gene: .; CDR3aa: CASSPSGGVQRETQHF; CDR3nt: TGTGCCAGCAGCCCGTCCGGTGGTGTCCAGAGAGAGACCCAGCACTTC
v_gene: TRBV7-9; abundance: many; j_gene: TRBJ1-1; len: 15; d_gene: .; CDR3aa: CASSLDGTRRTEAFF; CDR3nt: TGTGCCAGCAGCCTCGACGGGACCCGGCGGACTGAAGCTTTCTTT
v_gene: TRBV6-2/TRBV6-3; abundance: many; j_gene: TRBJ2-7; len: 14; d_gene: .; CDR3aa: CASSMRGGSYEQYF; CDR3nt: TGTGCCAGCAGTATGAGGGGGGGATCCTACGAGCAGTACTTC
v_gene: TRBV6-2/TRBV6-3; abundance: many; j_gene: TRBJ2-7; len: 14; d_gene: TRBD1; CDR3aa: CASSYTTGEYEQYF; CDR3nt: TGTGCCAGCAGTTACACGACAGGGGAGTACGAGCAGTACTTC
v_gene: TRBV30; abundance: many; j_gene: TRBJ2-3; len: 15; d_gene: TRBD1; CDR3aa: CAWSVRTGVVDTQYF; CDR3nt: TGTGCCTGGAGTGTCCGGACAGGGGTTGTAGATACGCAGTATTTT
v_gene: TRBV3-1; abundance: many; j_gene: TRBJ2-3; len: 15; d_gene: TRBD2; CDR3aa: CASSLLIAGSDTQYF; CDR3nt: TGTGCCAGCAGCCTACTGATAGCGGGGTCGGATACGCAGTATTTT
v_gene: TRBV7-9; abundance: .; j_gene: TRBJ2-3; len: 18; d_gene: .; CDR3aa: CASSHPPREGASSDTQYF; CDR3nt: TGTGCCAGCAGCCACCCCCCGAGGGAAGGGGCAAGTTCAGATACGCAGTATTTT
v_gene: TRBV7-9; abundance: many; j_gene: TRBJ2-7; len: 14; d_gene: TRBD1; CDR3aa: CASSLGRGYYEQYF; CDR3nt: TGTGCCAGCAGCTTAGGCAGGGGGTACTACGAGCAGTACTTC
v_gene: TRBV7-2; abundance: many; j_gene: TRBJ2-7; len: 15; d_gene: .; CDR3aa: CASTDPAAPSYEQYF; CDR3nt: TGTGCCAGCACCGACCCCGCTGCCCCCTCCTACGAGCAGTACTTC